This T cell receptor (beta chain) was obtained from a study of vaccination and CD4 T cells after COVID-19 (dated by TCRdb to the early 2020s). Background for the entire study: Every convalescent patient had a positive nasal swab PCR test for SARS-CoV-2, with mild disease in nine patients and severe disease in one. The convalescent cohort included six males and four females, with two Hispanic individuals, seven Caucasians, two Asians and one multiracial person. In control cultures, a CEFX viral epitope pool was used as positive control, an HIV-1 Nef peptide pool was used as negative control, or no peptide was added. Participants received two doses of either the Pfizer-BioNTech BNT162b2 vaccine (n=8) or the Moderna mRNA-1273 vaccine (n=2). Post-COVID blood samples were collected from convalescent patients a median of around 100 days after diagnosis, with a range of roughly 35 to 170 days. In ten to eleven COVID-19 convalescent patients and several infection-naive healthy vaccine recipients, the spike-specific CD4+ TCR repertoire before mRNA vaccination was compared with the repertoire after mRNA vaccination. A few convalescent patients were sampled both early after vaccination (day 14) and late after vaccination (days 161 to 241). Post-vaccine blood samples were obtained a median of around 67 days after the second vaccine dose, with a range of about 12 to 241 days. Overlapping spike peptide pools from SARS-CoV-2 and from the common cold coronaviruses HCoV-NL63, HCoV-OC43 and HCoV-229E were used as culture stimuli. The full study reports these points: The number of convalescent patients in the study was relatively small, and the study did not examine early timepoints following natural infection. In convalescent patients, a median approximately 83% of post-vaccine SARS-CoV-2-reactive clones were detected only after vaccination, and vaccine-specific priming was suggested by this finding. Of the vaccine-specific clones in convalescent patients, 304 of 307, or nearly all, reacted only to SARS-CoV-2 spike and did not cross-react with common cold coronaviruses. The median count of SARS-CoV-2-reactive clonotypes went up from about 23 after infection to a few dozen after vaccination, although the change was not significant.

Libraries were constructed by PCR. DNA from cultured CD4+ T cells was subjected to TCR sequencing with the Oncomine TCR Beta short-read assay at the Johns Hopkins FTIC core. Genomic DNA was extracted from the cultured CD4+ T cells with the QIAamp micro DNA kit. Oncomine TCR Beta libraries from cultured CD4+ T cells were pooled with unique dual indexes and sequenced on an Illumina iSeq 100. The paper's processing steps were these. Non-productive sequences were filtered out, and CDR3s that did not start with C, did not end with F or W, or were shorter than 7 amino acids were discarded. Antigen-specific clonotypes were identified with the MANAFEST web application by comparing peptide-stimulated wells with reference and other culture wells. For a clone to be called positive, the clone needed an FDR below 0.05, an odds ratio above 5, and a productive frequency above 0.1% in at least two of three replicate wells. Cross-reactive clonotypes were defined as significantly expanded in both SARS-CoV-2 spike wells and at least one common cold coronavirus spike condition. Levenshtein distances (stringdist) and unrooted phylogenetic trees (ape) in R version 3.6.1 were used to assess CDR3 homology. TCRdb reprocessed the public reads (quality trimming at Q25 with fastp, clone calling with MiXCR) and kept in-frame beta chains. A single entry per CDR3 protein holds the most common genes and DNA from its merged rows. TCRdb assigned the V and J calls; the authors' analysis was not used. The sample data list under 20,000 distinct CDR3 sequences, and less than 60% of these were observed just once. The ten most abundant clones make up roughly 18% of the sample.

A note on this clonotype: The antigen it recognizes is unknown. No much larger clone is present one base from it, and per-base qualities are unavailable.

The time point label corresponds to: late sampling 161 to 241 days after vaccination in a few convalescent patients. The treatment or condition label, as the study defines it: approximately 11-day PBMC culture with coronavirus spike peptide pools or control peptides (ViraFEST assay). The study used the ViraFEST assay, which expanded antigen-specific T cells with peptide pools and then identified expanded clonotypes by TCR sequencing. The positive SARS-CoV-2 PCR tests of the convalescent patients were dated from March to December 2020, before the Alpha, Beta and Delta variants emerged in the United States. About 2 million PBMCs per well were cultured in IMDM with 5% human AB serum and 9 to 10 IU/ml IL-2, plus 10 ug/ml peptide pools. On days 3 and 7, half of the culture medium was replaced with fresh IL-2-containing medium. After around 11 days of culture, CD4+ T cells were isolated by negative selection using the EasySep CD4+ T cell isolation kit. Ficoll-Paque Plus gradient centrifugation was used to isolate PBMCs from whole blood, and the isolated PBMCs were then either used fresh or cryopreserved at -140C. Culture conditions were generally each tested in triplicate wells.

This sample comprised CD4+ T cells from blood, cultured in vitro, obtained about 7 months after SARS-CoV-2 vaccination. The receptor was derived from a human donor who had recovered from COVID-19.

The CDR3 has the sequence CASSYSGPSGGNEQYF. The nucleotide sequence reads as follows: TGTGCCAGCAGTTACTCGGGACCCTCCGGTGGGAACGAGCAGTACTTC. The chain was built from TRBV6-5 and TRBJ2-7; the D region is possibly TRBD1 or TRBD2, each matching across 5 bases. Spanning cysteine to phenylalanine, the CDR3 consists of 16 amino acids. The sequence is cut down to CDR3 DNA, 48 bases in frame from base 1. V is cut by 0 bases and J by 5 bases, and the space between the germline ends is 17 bases. As encoded in the germline V gene, CDR1 is MNHEY while CDR2 is SVGAGI.